Each of the 7 T cell receptor beta chains below was sequenced from the same sample in a study of blood T cell repertoires in COVID-19. The method was immunoSEQ multiplex PCR; TCRdb's version includes in-frame clones alone and lacks a portion of them. Of roughly 97,000 clones listed, around 83% were seen once; the top ten hold about 3.3%. Sample: peripheral blood. The receptors were sampled from a woman older than 75 with active or convalescent COVID-19.

This rearrangement joins TRBV19 to TRBJ1-5; 9 nucleotides match TRBD1. The CDR3 spans 14 residues. The junction had 3 bases not matched to a gene; V was cut back by 2 bases and J by 7 bases. Germline CDR1 reads LNHDA; CDR2 reads SQIVND (reference sequence). CDR3 DNA sequence: TGTGCCAGTAGTATACAACAGGGGGCACAGCCCCAGCATTTT. Protein product: CASSIQQGAQPQHF.

The genes are TRBV7-2 and TRBJ1-3, with 8 bases matching TRBD1. The CDR3 loop spans 16 amino acids. The germline V gene encodes CDR1 SGHTA and CDR2 FQGNSA. The V gene end was trimmed by 2 bases and the J gene end by 0 bases; junction bases not matched to a gene: 3. In nucleotides, the CDR3 is TGTGCCAGCAGCTTAAGACAGGGGAGCTCTGGAAACACCATATATTTT. As protein: CASSLRQGSSGNTIYF.

The chain is built from TRBV10-3 and TRBJ1-2; no clear D. V was cut by 11 bases and J by 1 base, with 20 bases left in between. CDR3 length: 15 amino acids. Germline-derived CDR1 and CDR2 are ENHRY and SYGVKD. The CDR3 spells CASTTLRTFNYGYTF. The CDR3 region has the DNA TGTGCCTCAACGACACTCCGCACCTTTAACTATGGCTACACCTTC.

This clone was observed a handful of times. This chain connects TRBV5-1 to TRBJ1-2; no clear D. Trimming removed 7 bases from V and 0 bases from J, with 13 bases in between. The CDR3 loop spans 14 amino acids. Germline V gene sequence: CDR1 SGHRS, CDR2 YFSETQ. The CDR3 nucleotides read TGCGCCAGCGGATGGGGAGGATCTAACTATGGCTACACCTTC. It codes for CASGWGGSNYGYTF.

The rearrangement joins TRBV29-1 to TRBJ1-1; D ambiguous. CDR3 length: 12 amino acids. Germline V gives CDR1 SQVTM, CDR2 ANQGSEA. Trimming removed 7 bases at V and 7 bases at J, with 16 bases between. This CDR3 is CSACSGGREAFF. DNA for the CDR3: TGCAGCGCCTGTTCTGGAGGACGTGAAGCTTTCTTT.

J is TRBJ1-1 and V is TRBV7-3, with no clear D. The CDR3 runs 14 residues. The germline gives CDR1 SGHTA, CDR2 FQGTGA. V shed 2 bases and J shed 0 bases, with 7 bases lying between them. CDR3: CASSLGQVNTEAFF. The CDR3 DNA sequence: TGTGCCAGCAGCTTAGGGCAGGTGAACACTGAAGCTTTCTTT.

The chain is built from TRBV2 and TRBJ1-5, with D maybe TRBD1 (5 bases). The CDR3 length is 16 residues. Germline CDR1 and CDR2: SNHLY and FYNNEI. Trimming left V 7 bases short and J 2 bases short, with 18 bases between. CDR3 residues: CASTKSQGGGNQPQHF. The CDR3 bases are TGTGCCAGCACGAAATCTCAGGGAGGAGGCAATCAGCCCCAGCATTTT.